A selection of T cell receptor beta chains follows, all from one sample in a study of cytomegalovirus exposure and HLA in healthy donors. The method was immunoSEQ multiplex PCR; TCRdb's version includes in-frame clones alone and lacks a portion of them. The sample lists fewer than 100,000 clones; approximately 90% were seen once. What was sequenced was PBMCs. The source of these receptors is a man between 25 and 39 years old in good health and CMV-seronegative. CDR3s include the opening cysteine and the closing phenylalanine or tryptophan. D genes are given only for firm matches. Rows may omit the clone size; those that give it use once, few, many or a size class.

V gene	J gene	clone size	D gene	CDR3 DNA	CDR3 protein
TRBV6-5	TRBJ1-3	-	-	TGTGCCAGCAGCCCCGTTCGGGGTACTGGAAACACCATATATTTT	CASSPVRGTGNTIYF
TRBV11-1	TRBJ2-7	-	-	TGTGCCAGCAGCTCTCGTTGGGAGAGGAGGACCTACGAGCAGTACTTC	CASSSRWERRTYEQYF
TRBV19	TRBJ2-2	-	TRBD1	TGTGCCAGTAGTATTAGGACAGGGACCAAATACACCGGGGAGCTGTTTTTT	CASSIRTGTKYTGELFF
TRBV6-1	TRBJ2-1	once	TRBD1	TGTGCCAGCAGTAGACTCGGGACAGCAAAAAATGAGCAGTTCTTC	CASSRLGTAKNEQFF
TRBV5-8	TRBJ2-3	-	-	TGTGCCAGCAGCTTGACGCGGCACGGGGATACGCAGTATTTT	CASSLTRHGDTQYF
TRBV5-1	TRBJ1-6	-	-	TGCGCCAGCAGCTTGGTTGTAGGACAGCTCAATTCACCCCTCCACTTT	CASSLVVGQLNSPLHF
TRBV5-1	TRBJ2-3	-	TRBD2	TGCGCCAGCAGCTTAGGACTAGCGGCTAGCACAGATACGCAGTATTTT	CASSLGLAASTDTQYF
TRBV27	TRBJ1-1	-	-	TGTGCCAGCAGTTCTCAATGGGCCCACAGTACGAACACTGAAGCTTTCTTT	CASSSQWAHSTNTEAFF
TRBV10-1	TRBJ2-5	-	-	TGCGCCAGCAGTGTGAATCCGGGACTCCAGAGGGAGACCCAGTACTTC	CASSVNPGLQRETQYF
TRBV13	TRBJ2-1	-	TRBD2	TGTGCCAGCAGCGAAATAGCGGGGGGGAGCCCAGGTGAGCAGTTCTTC	CASSEIAGGSPGEQFF
TRBV15	TRBJ1-2	-	-	TGTGCCACCAGCAGAGATTCCCTAATTAGGGGTGAAGTTTATGGCTACACCTTC	CATSRDSLIRGEVYGYTF
TRBV7-9	TRBJ1-4	-	TRBD1	TGTGCCAGCAGCCCACTAGGGGGCCGGACTAATGAAAAACTGTTTTTT	CASSPLGGRTNEKLFF
TRBV2	TRBJ2-7	few	-	TGTGCCAGCAGTGAAAGGCGGGAGCAGTACTTC	CASSERREQYF
TRBV5-4	TRBJ2-7	-	-	TGTGCCAGCAGCTTTTCCCGTGTCCCCTACGAGCAGTACTTC	CASSFSRVPYEQYF
TRBV19	TRBJ2-7	-	TRBD1	TGTGCCAGTAGATCGACAGGGACATCCTACGAGCAGTACTTC	CASRSTGTSYEQYF
TRBV7-2	TRBJ2-7	few	-	TGTGCCAGCAGCTTTCACGTAGTAAACTCCTACGAGCAGTACTTC	CASSFHVVNSYEQYF
TRBV6-1	TRBJ2-7	-	TRBD1	TGTGCCAGCAGTGAATTGTCGGGACAGCCTTTCGAGCAGTACTTC	CASSELSGQPFEQYF
TRBV4-2	TRBJ2-2	-	TRBD2	TGTGCCAGCAGCCAAGATCTAGCGGGGGGGCAGACCGGGGAGCTGTTTTTT	CASSQDLAGGQTGELFF
TRBV9	TRBJ2-3	-	-	TGTGCCAGCAGCCCTCGCGGGATTAGCACAGATACGCAGTATTTT	CASSPRGISTDTQYF
TRBV2	TRBJ1-6	few	-	TGTGCCAGCAGTTTGCAGGGTTCTAATTCACCCCTCCACTTT	CASSLQGSNSPLHF
TRBV9	TRBJ2-7	few	TRBD1	TGTGCCAGCAGCGTAGGGCGCACGACAGGGGGCAGTTTGGAACAGTACTTC	CASSVGRTTGGSLEQYF
TRBV19	TRBJ2-2	-	-	TGTGCCAGTAGTAGAAATCAGGGGGAGCTGTTTTTT	CASSRNQGELFF
TRBV29-1	TRBJ1-1	-	-	TGCAGCGTTGAAGGGCGACAAGAGAAGGCTTTCTTT	CSVEGRQEKAFF
TRBV27	TRBJ1-1	-	-	TGTGCCAGCAGTTTATACGGGAGGGTCAACACTGAAGCTTTCTTT	CASSLYGRVNTEAFF
TRBV10-3	TRBJ2-2	once	TRBD2	TGTGCCATCAGTGGGGACGGGGGGTTGGACACCGGGGAGCTGTTTTTT	CAISGDGGLDTGELFF
TRBV5-4	TRBJ2-3	-	TRBD2	TGTGCCAGCAGTCCAGGCGTCGGACTAGCGGGGCCCGGCACAGATACGCAGTATTTT	CASSPGVGLAGPGTDTQYF
TRBV5-4	TRBJ1-4	-	-	TGTGCCAGCAGGCCGGCGGGTGGTAAACTGTTTTTT	CASRPAGGKLFF
TRBV29-1	TRBJ2-3	-	TRBD2	TGCAGCGTCGACTTAGGACTAGCTAGCACAGATACGCAGTATTTT	CSVDLGLASTDTQYF
TRBV30	TRBJ2-5	-	TRBD2	TGTGCCTGGAGTTCTAGTAGCGGGATTGGAGAGACCCAGTACTTC	CAWSSSSGIGETQYF
TRBV4-1	TRBJ1-3	-	-	TGCGCCAGCAGCCAAGTCGGGAACTCTGGAAACACCATATATTTT	CASSQVGNSGNTIYF
TRBV28	TRBJ1-5	-	TRBD1	TGTGCCAGCCAGACGCCGGGACAGCAAATCGTTGTCAATCAGCCCCAGCATTTT	CASQTPGQQIVVNQPQHF
TRBV28	TRBJ2-5	-	-	TGTGCCAGTGTGTCTCGAGAGACCCAGTACTTC	CASVSRETQYF
TRBV9	TRBJ2-2	-	-	TGTGCCAGCAGCGTAGCGGGTGGGAGGTCACACACCGGGGAGCTGTTTTTT	CASSVAGGRSHTGELFF
TRBV7-2	TRBJ2-7	-	-	TGTGCCAGCAGATCCGATGTGAACAGACCCTACGAGCAGTACTTC	CASRSDVNRPYEQYF
TRBV7-9	TRBJ2-1	-	-	TGTGCCAGCAGCCCCGGACGACTAGGCGAGTATGAGCAGTTCTTC	CASSPGRLGEYEQFF
TRBV27	TRBJ2-3	once	TRBD2	TGTGCCAGCAGTCCCCACAGACTAGCGGGAGGGGAGGATACGCAGTATTTT	CASSPHRLAGGEDTQYF
TRBV6-6	TRBJ2-1	-	-	TGTGCCAGACGAACAGGTTCCAATGAGCAGTTCTTC	CARRTGSNEQFF
TRBV28	TRBJ1-2	-	-	TGTGCCAGCAGTGGAGGCGGGGGGGCGGATGGCTACACCTTC	CASSGGGGADGYTF
TRBV5-4	TRBJ2-3	-	TRBD2	TGTGCCAGCAGACGAAGCGGGGGGCCCGGCCGCACAGATACGCAGTATTTT	CASRRSGGPGRTDTQYF
TRBV5-4	TRBJ2-5	-	TRBD2	TGTGCCAGCAGCTTGTGGACTAGCGGGGGCCCGCCGACATTGGCCCAGTACTTC	CASSLWTSGGPPTLAQYF
TRBV2	TRBJ2-7	-	-	TGTGCCAGCAAGAGCCGAGGCGGTACCTACGAGCAGTACTTC	CASKSRGGTYEQYF
TRBV7-8	TRBJ2-1	-	TRBD1	TGTGCCAGCAGCGTTGACAGGGGCCTTTACAATGAGCAGTTCTTC	CASSVDRGLYNEQFF